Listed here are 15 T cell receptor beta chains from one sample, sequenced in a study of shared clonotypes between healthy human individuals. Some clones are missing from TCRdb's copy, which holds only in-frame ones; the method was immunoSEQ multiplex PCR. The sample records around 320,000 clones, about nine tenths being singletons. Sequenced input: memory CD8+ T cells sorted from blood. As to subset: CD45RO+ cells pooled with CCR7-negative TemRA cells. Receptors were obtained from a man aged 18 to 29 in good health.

The CDR3 DNA follows: TGTGCCAGCAGCTTAGGCTTCTCGGAATCTAGCACAGATACGCAGTATTTT. It codes for CASSLGFSESSTDTQYF. The chain links TRBV7-9 to TRBJ2-3; D unclear. This CDR3 has 17 amino acids. V dropped 1 base and J dropped 0 bases, with 14 bases sitting between them. CDR1 is SEHNR and CDR2 is FQNEAQ in the germline V gene (reference sequence).

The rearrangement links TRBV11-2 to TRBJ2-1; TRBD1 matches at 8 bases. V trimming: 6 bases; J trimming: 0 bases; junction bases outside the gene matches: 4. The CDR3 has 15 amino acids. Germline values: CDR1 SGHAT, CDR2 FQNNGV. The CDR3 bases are TGTGCCAGCAGGGGGGACAGGAGCTCCTACAATGAGCAGTTCTTC. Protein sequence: CASRGDRSSYNEQFF.

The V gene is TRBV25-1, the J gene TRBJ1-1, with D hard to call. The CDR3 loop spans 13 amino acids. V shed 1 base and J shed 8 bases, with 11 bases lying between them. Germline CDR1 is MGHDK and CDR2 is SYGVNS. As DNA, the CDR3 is TGTGCCAGCAGTGAATGGGTCACCGCGGAAGCTTTCTTT. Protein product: CASSEWVTAEAFF.

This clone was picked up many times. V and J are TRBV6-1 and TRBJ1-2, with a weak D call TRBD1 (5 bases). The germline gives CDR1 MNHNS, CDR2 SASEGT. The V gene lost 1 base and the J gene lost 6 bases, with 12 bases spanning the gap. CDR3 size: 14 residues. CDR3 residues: CASSEVSRVDGYTF. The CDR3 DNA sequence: TGTGCCAGCAGTGAAGTGAGCAGGGTGGATGGCTACACCTTC.

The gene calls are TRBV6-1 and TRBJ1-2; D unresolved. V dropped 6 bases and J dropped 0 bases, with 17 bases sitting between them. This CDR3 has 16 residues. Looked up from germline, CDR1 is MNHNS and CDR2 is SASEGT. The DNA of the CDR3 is TGTGCCAGCAGCGAAAGGGCCACAAACTCTAACTATGGCTACACCTTC. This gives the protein CASSERATNSNYGYTF.

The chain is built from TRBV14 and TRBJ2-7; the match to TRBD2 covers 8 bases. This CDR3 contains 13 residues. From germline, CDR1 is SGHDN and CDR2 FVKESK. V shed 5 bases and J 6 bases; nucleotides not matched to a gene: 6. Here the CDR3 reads CASSWQGTSEQYF. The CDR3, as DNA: TGTGCCAGCAGCTGGCAGGGGACTAGCGAGCAGTACTTC.

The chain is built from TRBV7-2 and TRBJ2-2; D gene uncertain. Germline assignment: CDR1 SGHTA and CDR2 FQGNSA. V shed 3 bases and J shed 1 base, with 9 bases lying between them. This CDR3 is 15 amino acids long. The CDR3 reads CASSFSPLNTGELFF. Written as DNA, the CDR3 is TGTGCCAGCAGCTTTTCGCCTTTGAACACCGGGGAGCTGTTTTTT.

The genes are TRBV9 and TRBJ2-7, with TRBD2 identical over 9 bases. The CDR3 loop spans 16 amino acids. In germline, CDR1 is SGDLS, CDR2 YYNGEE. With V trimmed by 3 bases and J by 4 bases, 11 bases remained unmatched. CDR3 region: CASSAASSGDLYEQYF. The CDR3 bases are TGTGCCAGCAGCGCAGCCTCTAGCGGGGACCTTTACGAGCAGTACTTC.

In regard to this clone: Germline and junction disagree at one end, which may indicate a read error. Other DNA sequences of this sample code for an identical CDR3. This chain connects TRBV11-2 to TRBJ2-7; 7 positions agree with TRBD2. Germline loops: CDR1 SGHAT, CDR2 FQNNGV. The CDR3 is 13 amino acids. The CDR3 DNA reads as TGTGCCAGCAGCCTAGAGCGGGATTACGAGCAGTACTTC. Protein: CASSLERDYEQYF.

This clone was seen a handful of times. The CDR3 reads CASGTGAYNQPQHF. CDR3 in DNA: TGTGCCAGCGGGACAGGGGCGTACAATCAGCCCCAGCATTTT. This sequence joins TRBV28 and TRBJ1-5, with 10 bases fitting TRBD1. Germline CDR1 is MDHEN and CDR2 is SYDVKM. The CDR3 runs 14 residues. V dropped 8 bases and J dropped 3; count of bases not matched to a gene: 4.

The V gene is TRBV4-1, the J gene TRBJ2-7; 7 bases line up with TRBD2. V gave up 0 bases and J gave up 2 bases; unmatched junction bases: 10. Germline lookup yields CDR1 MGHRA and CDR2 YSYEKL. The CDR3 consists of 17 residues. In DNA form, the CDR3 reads TGCGCCAGCAGCCAAGATAGCCCTTCGGCGGGGGCCTACGAGCAGTACTTC. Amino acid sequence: CASSQDSPSAGAYEQYF.

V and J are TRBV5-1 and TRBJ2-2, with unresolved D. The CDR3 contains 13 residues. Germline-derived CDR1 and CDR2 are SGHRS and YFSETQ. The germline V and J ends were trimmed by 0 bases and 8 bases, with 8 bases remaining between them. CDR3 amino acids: CASSLAPQGELFF. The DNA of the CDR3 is TGCGCCAGCAGCTTGGCCCCCCAGGGGGAGCTGTTTTTT. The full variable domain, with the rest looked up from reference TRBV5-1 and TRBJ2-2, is KAGVTQTPRYLIKTRGQQVTLSCSPISGHRSVSWYQQTPGQGLQFLFEYFSETQRNKGNFPGRFSGRQFSNSRSEMNVSTLELGDSALYLCASSLAPQGELFFGEGSRLTVL.

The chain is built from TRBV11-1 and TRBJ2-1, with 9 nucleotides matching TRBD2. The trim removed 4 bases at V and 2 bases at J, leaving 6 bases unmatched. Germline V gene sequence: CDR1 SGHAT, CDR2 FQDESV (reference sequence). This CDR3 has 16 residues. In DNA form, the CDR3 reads TGTGCCAGCAGCTCCCTCCAGCGGGGGGCCTACAATGAGCAGTTCTTC. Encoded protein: CASSSLQRGAYNEQFF.

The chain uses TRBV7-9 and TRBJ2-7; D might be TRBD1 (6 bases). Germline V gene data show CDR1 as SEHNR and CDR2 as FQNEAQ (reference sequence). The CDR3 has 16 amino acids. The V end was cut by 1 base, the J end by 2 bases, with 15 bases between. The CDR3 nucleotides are TGTGCCAGCAGCTTAGGGCTTCAGGGGCCTACCTACGAGCAGTACTTC. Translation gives CASSLGLQGPTYEQYF. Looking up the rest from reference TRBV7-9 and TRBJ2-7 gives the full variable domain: DTGVSQNPRHKITKRGQNVTFRCDPISEHNRLYWYRQTLGQGPEFLTYFQNEAQLEKSRLLSDRFSAERPKGSFSTLEIQRTEQGDSAMYLCASSLGLQGPTYEQYFGPGTRLTVT.

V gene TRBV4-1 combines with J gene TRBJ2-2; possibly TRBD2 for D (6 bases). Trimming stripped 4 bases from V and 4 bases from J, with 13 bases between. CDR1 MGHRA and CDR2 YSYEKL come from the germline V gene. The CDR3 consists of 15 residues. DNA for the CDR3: TGCGCCAGCAGCCCTGGTAGGGGACTCACCGGGGAGCTGTTTTTT. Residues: CASSPGRGLTGELFF.